This TCR beta chain was retrieved from a study of cytomegalovirus exposure and HLA in healthy donors. About the research overall: HLA-typed donors contributed 65 million to 85 million unique TCRs, which were held in an early data release.

With 60 Vbeta and 13 Jbeta primers, the PCR was carried out. Sequenced by immunoSEQ multiplex PCR; TCRdb stores in-frame clones only, minus some. The table includes around 150,000 clones, 64% detected once. This clone was seen a handful of times. This CDR3 spans 16 amino acids. Germline values: CDR1 LGHNA, CDR2 YNFKEQ. V lost 1 base and J lost 3, with 15 bases in between. The chain has TRBV4-2 and TRBJ1-1; tentative D call: TRBD1 (5 bases). The sequence derives from a woman in her 30s in good health and CMV-seropositive. The sequencing sample was made of PBMCs. The CDR3 DNA follows: TGTGCCAGCAGCCAAGTGTCGGGGGGAGGACACACTGAAGCTTTCTTT. Its protein is CASSQVSGGGHTEAFF.